These T cell receptor beta chains were read from a single sample in a study of blood T cell repertoires in COVID-19. Only in-frame clones appear in the TCRdb table, and some are missing; sequencing was by immunoSEQ multiplex PCR. Among about 310,000 clones listed, around 86% were seen once. Sample: peripheral blood. These receptors came from a man in his fifties or sixties with active or convalescent COVID-19. The CDR3 runs from the conserved cysteine through the conserved F or W. The D gene is left open where the match is weak. Size tells how often a clone was seen (once, few, many) or the class of an expanded clone, and some rows leave it out.

d_call: TRBD1; v_call: TRBV5-1; j_call: TRBJ1-5; clone_size: NA; cdr3_aa: CASSPGTGLEPQHF; cdr3_nt: TGCGCCAGCAGCCCGGGGACAGGCTTAGAGCCCCAGCATTTT
d_call: TRBD1; v_call: TRBV23-1; j_call: TRBJ2-7; clone_size: NA; cdr3_aa: CASSQSARGQGSSYEQYF; cdr3_nt: TGCGCCAGCAGTCAATCTGCCAGGGGACAGGGGTCCTCCTACGAGCAGTACTTC
d_call: TRBD2; v_call: TRBV15; j_call: TRBJ2-3; clone_size: few; cdr3_aa: CATSRLKSSGGTDTQYF; cdr3_nt: TGTGCCACCAGCAGGCTAAAATCTAGCGGGGGCACAGATACGCAGTATTTT
d_call: NA; v_call: TRBV9; j_call: TRBJ1-2; clone_size: once; cdr3_aa: CASSVVQGDGYTF; cdr3_nt: TGTGCCAGCAGCGTGGTGCAGGGTGATGGCTACACCTTC
d_call: NA; v_call: TRBV7-2; j_call: TRBJ1-4; clone_size: NA; cdr3_aa: CASSFSNEKLFF; cdr3_nt: TGTGCCAGCAGCTTCTCTAATGAAAAACTGTTTTTT
d_call: TRBD1; v_call: TRBV10-3; j_call: TRBJ2-7; clone_size: NA; cdr3_aa: CAIRQLPLWGQGFDEQYF; cdr3_nt: TGTGCCATCAGACAGCTCCCTCTGTGGGGACAGGGATTCGACGAGCAGTACTTC
d_call: NA; v_call: TRBV5-8; j_call: TRBJ2-7; clone_size: NA; cdr3_aa: CASSRQSGYYEQYF; cdr3_nt: TGTGCCAGCAGTCGACAGTCGGGCTACTACGAGCAGTACTTC
d_call: TRBD2; v_call: TRBV7-6; j_call: TRBJ2-5; clone_size: NA; cdr3_aa: CASSLVVAGGILPGETQYF; cdr3_nt: TGTGCCAGCAGCTTAGTAGTAGCGGGAGGTATTTTACCGGGAGAGACCCAGTACTTC
d_call: NA; v_call: TRBV19; j_call: TRBJ2-7; clone_size: NA; cdr3_aa: CASSISAGPRSYEQYF; cdr3_nt: TGTGCCAGTAGTATCAGTGCGGGACCCCGCTCCTACGAGCAGTACTTC
d_call: NA; v_call: TRBV24-1; j_call: TRBJ1-2; clone_size: NA; cdr3_aa: CATSDYGLNGYTF; cdr3_nt: TGTGCCACCAGTGACTACGGACTCAATGGCTACACCTTC
d_call: NA; v_call: TRBV7-2; j_call: TRBJ2-7; clone_size: NA; cdr3_aa: CASSWDMGYEQYF; cdr3_nt: TGTGCCAGCAGCTGGGACATGGGCTACGAGCAGTACTTC
d_call: NA; v_call: TRBV28; j_call: TRBJ1-1; clone_size: NA; cdr3_aa: CASRVAEARAEAFF; cdr3_nt: TGTGCCAGCAGGGTAGCCGAGGCCCGGGCTGAAGCTTTCTTT
d_call: TRBD1; v_call: TRBV30; j_call: TRBJ1-5; clone_size: NA; cdr3_aa: CAWSSTGTGVRAQHF; cdr3_nt: TGTGCCTGGTCCTCAACCGGGACAGGGGTAAGGGCCCAGCATTTT
d_call: NA; v_call: TRBV7-2; j_call: TRBJ1-1; clone_size: NA; cdr3_aa: CASSHRGGTMNTEAFF; cdr3_nt: TGTGCCAGCAGCCATCGGGGGGGGACCATGAACACTGAAGCTTTCTTT
d_call: NA; v_call: TRBV7-2; j_call: TRBJ1-4; clone_size: NA; cdr3_aa: CASSLGGASDEKLFF; cdr3_nt: TGTGCCAGCAGCTTAGGCGGAGCGTCAGACGAAAAACTGTTTTTT
d_call: TRBD2; v_call: TRBV3-1/TRBV3-2; j_call: TRBJ2-1; clone_size: few; cdr3_aa: CASSQDTSGYNEQFF; cdr3_nt: TGTGCCAGCAGCCAAGATACTAGCGGTTACAATGAGCAGTTCTTC
d_call: NA; v_call: TRBV2; j_call: TRBJ1-4; clone_size: NA; cdr3_aa: CASSGTPTSEKLFF; cdr3_nt: TGTGCCAGCAGTGGGACACCCACCTCGGAAAAACTGTTTTTT
d_call: NA; v_call: TRBV12-3/TRBV12-4; j_call: TRBJ1-5; clone_size: once; cdr3_aa: CASSFRFNQPQHF; cdr3_nt: TGTGCCAGCAGTTTCAGGTTCAATCAGCCCCAGCATTTT
d_call: TRBD1; v_call: TRBV6-2/TRBV6-3; j_call: TRBJ2-6; clone_size: NA; cdr3_aa: CASSLLSPGQGATGANVLTF; cdr3_nt: TGTGCCAGCAGTCTTTTAAGCCCGGGACAGGGGGCTACTGGGGCCAACGTCCTGACTTTC
d_call: TRBD2; v_call: TRBV30; j_call: TRBJ2-3; clone_size: NA; cdr3_aa: CAWRLGGGARDTQYF; cdr3_nt: TGTGCCTGGAGGTTGGGCGGGGGGGCCAGGGATACGCAGTATTTT
d_call: NA; v_call: TRBV28; j_call: TRBJ2-7; clone_size: NA; cdr3_aa: CASSLVGHEQYF; cdr3_nt: TGTGCCAGCAGTTTAGTTGGCCACGAGCAGTACTTC
d_call: TRBD1; v_call: TRBV19; j_call: TRBJ2-7; clone_size: NA; cdr3_aa: CASSRRTGIYEQYF; cdr3_nt: TGTGCCAGTAGTAGGAGGACAGGGATATACGAGCAGTACTTC
d_call: TRBD1; v_call: TRBV2; j_call: TRBJ2-5; clone_size: NA; cdr3_aa: CASSELTGGRETQYF; cdr3_nt: TGTGCCAGCAGTGAACTGACAGGGGGCAGGGAGACCCAGTACTTC
d_call: TRBD2; v_call: TRBV7-2; j_call: TRBJ2-5; clone_size: NA; cdr3_aa: CASSLQSRRGGETQYF; cdr3_nt: TGTGCCAGCAGCTTACAGAGTCGGCGGGGGGGAGAGACCCAGTACTTC
d_call: NA; v_call: TRBV10-1; j_call: TRBJ2-3; clone_size: NA; cdr3_aa: CASSETTSGGTDTQYF; cdr3_nt: TGCGCCAGCAGTGAAACCACCAGCGGAGGCACAGATACGCAGTATTTT
d_call: TRBD1; v_call: TRBV19; j_call: TRBJ1-4; clone_size: NA; cdr3_aa: CASTTGATNEKLFF; cdr3_nt: TGTGCCAGCACGACAGGGGCAACTAATGAAAAACTGTTTTTT
d_call: NA; v_call: TRBV28; j_call: TRBJ1-5; clone_size: NA; cdr3_aa: CASSRPFGGNQPQHF; cdr3_nt: TGTGCCAGCAGTCGGCCCTTCGGGGGGAATCAGCCCCAGCATTTT
d_call: NA; v_call: TRBV6-1; j_call: TRBJ2-5; clone_size: NA; cdr3_aa: CASSEAPGGRFVTQYF; cdr3_nt: TGTGCCAGCAGTGAAGCGCCAGGGGGGAGGTTCGTGACCCAGTACTTC
d_call: NA; v_call: TRBV29-1; j_call: TRBJ1-2; clone_size: NA; cdr3_aa: CSALEGGGYTF; cdr3_nt: TGCAGCGCCCTCGAGGGTGGAGGCTACACCTTC
d_call: NA; v_call: TRBV4-2; j_call: TRBJ2-1; clone_size: NA; cdr3_aa: CASSQGVSGYNEQFF; cdr3_nt: TGTGCCAGCAGCCAAGGGGTTAGCGGCTACAATGAGCAGTTCTTC
d_call: TRBD1; v_call: TRBV5-1; j_call: TRBJ2-1; clone_size: NA; cdr3_aa: CASTGQGYNEQFF; cdr3_nt: TGCGCCAGCACGGGACAGGGGTACAATGAGCAGTTCTTC
d_call: NA; v_call: TRBV7-6; j_call: TRBJ2-5; clone_size: NA; cdr3_aa: CASSPDYGQETQYF; cdr3_nt: TGTGCCAGCAGCCCTGACTACGGCCAAGAGACCCAGTACTTC
d_call: NA; v_call: TRBV5-1; j_call: TRBJ2-2; clone_size: NA; cdr3_aa: CASSLARLNTGELFF; cdr3_nt: TGCGCCAGCAGCTTGGCCAGGTTGAACACCGGGGAGCTGTTTTTT
d_call: TRBD2; v_call: TRBV7-6; j_call: TRBJ2-5; clone_size: NA; cdr3_aa: CASSLAPAGGGQETQYF; cdr3_nt: TGTGCCAGCAGCTTAGCGCCGGCGGGGGGAGGCCAAGAGACCCAGTACTTC
d_call: TRBD1; v_call: TRBV18; j_call: TRBJ2-2; clone_size: NA; cdr3_aa: CASSQRLDRMDANTGELFF; cdr3_nt: TGTGCCAGCTCACAACGATTGGACAGGATGGACGCGAACACCGGGGAGCTGTTTTTT
d_call: TRBD1; v_call: TRBV24-1; j_call: TRBJ1-5; clone_size: NA; cdr3_aa: CATSGRGTAGQGKQPQHF; cdr3_nt: TGTGCCACCAGTGGCCGTGGAACCGCGGGACAGGGAAAACAGCCCCAGCATTTT
d_call: NA; v_call: TRBV11-2; j_call: TRBJ1-2; clone_size: NA; cdr3_aa: CASSFRTGSPNDYGYTF; cdr3_nt: TGTGCCAGCAGCTTCCGAACAGGGTCCCCCAACGATTATGGCTACACCTTC
d_call: NA; v_call: TRBV2; j_call: TRBJ1-2; clone_size: few; cdr3_aa: CASRSEGSGAGYTF; cdr3_nt: TGTGCCAGCAGATCAGAGGGTTCAGGGGCAGGCTACACCTTC
d_call: NA; v_call: TRBV10-1; j_call: TRBJ2-5; clone_size: few; cdr3_aa: CASSESLRGTQYF; cdr3_nt: TGCGCCAGCAGTGAGTCTTTAAGGGGGACCCAGTACTTC
d_call: TRBD1; v_call: TRBV27; j_call: TRBJ2-1; clone_size: NA; cdr3_aa: CASRSRTGGSMYNEQFF; cdr3_nt: TGTGCCAGCAGATCCAGAACAGGGGGTAGTATGTACAATGAGCAGTTCTTC
d_call: NA; v_call: TRBV14; j_call: TRBJ2-7; clone_size: NA; cdr3_aa: CASRYHLGGGSYEQYF; cdr3_nt: TGTGCCAGCAGATACCATCTCGGGGGAGGTTCCTACGAGCAGTACTTC
d_call: NA; v_call: TRBV28; j_call: TRBJ2-7; clone_size: NA; cdr3_aa: CASSLHRTSGEQYF; cdr3_nt: TGTGCCAGCAGTTTACATCGAACGTCGGGCGAGCAGTACTTC
d_call: TRBD2; v_call: TRBV28; j_call: TRBJ2-1; clone_size: NA; cdr3_aa: CASQRLAVYNEQFF; cdr3_nt: TGTGCCTCTCAGCGCCTAGCGGTCTACAATGAGCAGTTCTTC
d_call: NA; v_call: TRBV2; j_call: TRBJ1-5; clone_size: few; cdr3_aa: CASSESFSNQPQHF; cdr3_nt: TGTGCCAGCAGTGAAAGCTTTAGCAATCAGCCCCAGCATTTT
d_call: TRBD2; v_call: TRBV19; j_call: TRBJ2-5; clone_size: NA; cdr3_aa: CASTTPGGETQYF; cdr3_nt: TGTGCCAGTACCACCCCGGGGGGGGAGACCCAGTACTTC
d_call: NA; v_call: TRBV19; j_call: TRBJ2-7; clone_size: NA; cdr3_aa: CASSIDPGPTYEQYF; cdr3_nt: TGTGCCAGTAGTATAGACCCAGGTCCAACCTACGAGCAGTACTTC
d_call: NA; v_call: TRBV7-9; j_call: TRBJ1-5; clone_size: many; cdr3_aa: CASSFSGRGNQPQHF; cdr3_nt: TGTGCCAGCAGCTTCTCGGGAAGGGGCAATCAGCCCCAGCATTTT
d_call: NA; v_call: TRBV12-3/TRBV12-4; j_call: TRBJ2-3; clone_size: once; cdr3_aa: CASSSRYTDTQYF; cdr3_nt: TGTGCCAGCAGTAGCCGATACACAGATACGCAGTATTTT
d_call: NA; v_call: TRBV27; j_call: TRBJ1-1; clone_size: NA; cdr3_aa: CASSLYGDLNTEAFF; cdr3_nt: TGTGCCAGCAGTTTATACGGGGATTTGAACACTGAAGCTTTCTTT
d_call: NA; v_call: TRBV29-1; j_call: TRBJ1-1; clone_size: NA; cdr3_aa: CSVEDLGRARWNTEAFF; cdr3_nt: TGCAGCGTTGAAGATCTAGGGCGGGCGAGGTGGAACACTGAAGCTTTCTTT
d_call: TRBD1; v_call: TRBV7-2; j_call: TRBJ1-2; clone_size: NA; cdr3_aa: CASSSGQGYGYTF; cdr3_nt: TGTGCCAGCAGCTCGGGACAGGGGTACGGCTACACCTTC
d_call: NA; v_call: TRBV18; j_call: TRBJ1-2; clone_size: NA; cdr3_aa: CASFLRVGQYGYTF; cdr3_nt: TGTGCCAGCTTCCTCAGGGTGGGGCAATATGGCTACACCTTC
d_call: TRBD1; v_call: TRBV6-2/TRBV6-3; j_call: TRBJ1-2; clone_size: NA; cdr3_aa: CASSIGQALYGYTF; cdr3_nt: TGTGCCAGCAGTATCGGACAGGCGCTCTATGGCTACACCTTC
d_call: NA; v_call: TRBV2; j_call: TRBJ1-2; clone_size: NA; cdr3_aa: CASSVGPSRVYGYTF; cdr3_nt: TGTGCCAGCAGTGTGGGGCCCAGCCGTGTTTACGGCTACACCTTC
d_call: TRBD1; v_call: TRBV5-1; j_call: TRBJ1-2; clone_size: NA; cdr3_aa: CASSPDRVYGYTF; cdr3_nt: TGCGCCAGCAGCCCGGACAGGGTCTATGGCTACACCTTC